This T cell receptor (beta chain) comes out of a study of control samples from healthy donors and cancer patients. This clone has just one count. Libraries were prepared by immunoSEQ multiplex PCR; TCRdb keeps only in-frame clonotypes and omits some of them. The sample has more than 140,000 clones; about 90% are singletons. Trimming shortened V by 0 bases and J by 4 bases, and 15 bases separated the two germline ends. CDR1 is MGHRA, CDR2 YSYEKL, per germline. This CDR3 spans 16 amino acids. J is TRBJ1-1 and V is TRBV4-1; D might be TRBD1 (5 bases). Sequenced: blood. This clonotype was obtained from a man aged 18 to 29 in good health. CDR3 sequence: CASSQEAGYIGTEAFF. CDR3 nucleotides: TGCGCCAGCAGCCAAGAGGCAGGGTATATTGGCACTGAAGCTTTCTTT.